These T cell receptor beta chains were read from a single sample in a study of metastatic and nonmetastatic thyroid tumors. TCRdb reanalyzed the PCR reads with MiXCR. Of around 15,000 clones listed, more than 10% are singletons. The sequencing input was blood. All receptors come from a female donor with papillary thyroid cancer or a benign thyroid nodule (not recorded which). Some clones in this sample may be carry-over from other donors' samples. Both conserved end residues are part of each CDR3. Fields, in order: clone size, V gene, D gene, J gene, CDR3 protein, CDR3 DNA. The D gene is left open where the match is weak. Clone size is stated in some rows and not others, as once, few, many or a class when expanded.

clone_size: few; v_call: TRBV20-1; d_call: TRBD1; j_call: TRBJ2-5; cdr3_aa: CSARPRTGKETQYF; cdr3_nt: TGCAGTGCTAGACCCCGGACAGGGAAAGAGACCCAGTACTTC
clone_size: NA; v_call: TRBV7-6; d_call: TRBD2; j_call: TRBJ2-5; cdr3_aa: CASSLFAVTSSGETQYF; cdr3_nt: TGTGCCAGCAGCTTATTTGCGGTGACTAGCTCGGGGGAGACCCAGTACTTC
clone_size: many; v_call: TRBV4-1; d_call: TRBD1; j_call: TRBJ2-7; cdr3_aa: CASSRSTGGEREQYF; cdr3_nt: TGCGCCAGCAGCCGAAGTACAGGGGGTGAAAGGGAGCAGTACTTC
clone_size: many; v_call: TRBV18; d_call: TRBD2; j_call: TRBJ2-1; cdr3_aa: CASSPPSGGSYNEQFF; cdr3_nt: TGTGCCAGCTCACCACCTAGCGGGGGGTCCTACAATGAGCAGTTCTTC
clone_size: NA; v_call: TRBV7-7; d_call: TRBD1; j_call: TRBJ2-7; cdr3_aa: CASSLVTGLDEHYF; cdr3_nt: TGTGCCAGCAGCTTAGTGACAGGGTTGGACGAGCATTACTTC
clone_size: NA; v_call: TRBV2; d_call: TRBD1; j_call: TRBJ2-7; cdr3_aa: CASSSGTGCAEQYF; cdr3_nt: TGTGCCAGCAGTTCCGGGACAGGGTGCGCCGAGCAGTACTTC
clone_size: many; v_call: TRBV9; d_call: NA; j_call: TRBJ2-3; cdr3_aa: CASSGSLADTQYF; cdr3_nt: TGTGCCAGCAGCGGGAGCTTGGCGGATACGCAGTATTTT
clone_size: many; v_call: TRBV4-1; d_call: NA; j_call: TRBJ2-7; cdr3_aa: CASSQDQMAGSYEQYF; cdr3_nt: TGCGCCAGCAGCCAAGATCAAATGGCAGGCTCCTACGAGCAGTACTTC
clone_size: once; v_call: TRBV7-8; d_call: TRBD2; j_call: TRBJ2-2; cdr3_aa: CASQRGLTGELFF; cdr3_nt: TGTGCCAGCCAGCGGGGTTTGACCGGGGAGCTGTTTTTT
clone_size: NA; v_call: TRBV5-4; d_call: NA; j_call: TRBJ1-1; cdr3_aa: CASSLGRWNTEAFF; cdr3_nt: TGTGCCAGCAGTCTCGGACGGTGGAACACTGAAGCTTTCTTT
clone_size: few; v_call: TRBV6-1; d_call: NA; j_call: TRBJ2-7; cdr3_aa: CASTSHDLVKTYEQYF; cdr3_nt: TGTGCCAGCACTTCCCACGATCTGGTCAAAACCTACGAGCAGTACTTC
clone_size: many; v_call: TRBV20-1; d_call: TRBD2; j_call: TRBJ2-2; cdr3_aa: CSADDFSGSSGELFF; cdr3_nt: TGCAGTGCTGACGATTTTAGCGGGAGTTCCGGGGAGCTGTTTTTT
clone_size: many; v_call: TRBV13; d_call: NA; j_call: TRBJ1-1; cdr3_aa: CASSPGPNTEAFF; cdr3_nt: TGTGCCAGCAGCCCGGGACCGAACACTGAAGCTTTCTTT
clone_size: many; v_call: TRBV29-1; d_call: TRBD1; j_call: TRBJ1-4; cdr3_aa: CSIGQGGTNEKLFF; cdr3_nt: TGCAGCATAGGACAGGGCGGAACTAATGAAAAACTGTTTTTT
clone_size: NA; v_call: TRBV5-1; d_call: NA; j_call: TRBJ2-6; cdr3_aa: CASSLSRSVSGANVLTF; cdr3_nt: TGCGCCAGCAGCTTGAGCAGGAGTGTATCTGGGGCCAACGTCCTGACTTTC
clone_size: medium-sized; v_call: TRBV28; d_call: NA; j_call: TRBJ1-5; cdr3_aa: CASSFTGQPQHF; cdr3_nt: TGTGCCAGCAGTTTCACGGGGCAGCCCCAGCATTTT
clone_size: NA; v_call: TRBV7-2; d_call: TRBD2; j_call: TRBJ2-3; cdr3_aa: CVSSPLAGGDTQYF; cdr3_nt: TGTGTCAGCAGCCCTCTAGCGGGGGGTGATACGCAGTATTTT
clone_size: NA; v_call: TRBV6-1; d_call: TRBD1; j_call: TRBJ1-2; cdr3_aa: CASSLQRTGYLGGYTF; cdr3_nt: TGTGCCAGCAGTTTACAGAGGACAGGGTATTTAGGTGGCTACACCTTC
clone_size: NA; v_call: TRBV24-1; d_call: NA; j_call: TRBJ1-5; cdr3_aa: CATSGGIQPQHF; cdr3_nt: TGTGCCACCAGTGGGGGGATCCAGCCCCAGCATTTT
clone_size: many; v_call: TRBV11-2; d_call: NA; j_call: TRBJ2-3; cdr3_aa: CASSLSGPTDTQYF; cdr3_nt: TGTGCCAGCAGCCTCTCTGGTCCGACAGATACGCAGTATTTT
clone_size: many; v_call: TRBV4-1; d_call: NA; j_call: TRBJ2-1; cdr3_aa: CASSHRWRLEDNEQFF; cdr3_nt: TGCGCCAGCAGCCACCGATGGAGGCTGGAAGACAATGAGCAGTTCTTC
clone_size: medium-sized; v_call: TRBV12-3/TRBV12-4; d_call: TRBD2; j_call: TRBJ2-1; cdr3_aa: CASRGLAGNNEQFF; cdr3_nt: TGTGCCAGCAGGGGACTAGCGGGAAACAATGAGCAGTTCTTC
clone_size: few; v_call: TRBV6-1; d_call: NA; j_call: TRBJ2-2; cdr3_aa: CASLSGSGELFF; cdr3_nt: TGTGCCAGCCTGTCCGGGTCCGGGGAGCTGTTTTTT
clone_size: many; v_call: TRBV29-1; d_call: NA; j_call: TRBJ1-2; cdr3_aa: CSVNNGDFGYTF; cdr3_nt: TGCAGCGTTAACAACGGTGACTTTGGCTACACCTTC
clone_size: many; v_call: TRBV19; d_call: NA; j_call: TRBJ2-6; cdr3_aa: CASSSQVGQAGANVLTF; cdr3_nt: TGTGCCAGTAGTTCTCAAGTAGGACAAGCTGGGGCCAACGTCCTGACTTTC
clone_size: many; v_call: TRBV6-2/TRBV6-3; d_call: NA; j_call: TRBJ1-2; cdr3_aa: CASSYSTNYGYTF; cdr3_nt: TGTGCCAGCAGTTACTCGACTAACTATGGCTACACCTTC
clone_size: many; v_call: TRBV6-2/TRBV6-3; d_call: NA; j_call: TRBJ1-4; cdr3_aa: CASSSYREGEKLFF; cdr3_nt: TGTGCCAGCAGCTCCTACAGGGAAGGGGAAAAACTGTTTTTT
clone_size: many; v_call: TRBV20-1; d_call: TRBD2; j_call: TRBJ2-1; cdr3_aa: CSGTGLAVPNEQFF; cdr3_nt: TGCAGTGGCACGGGACTAGCGGTTCCCAATGAGCAGTTCTTC
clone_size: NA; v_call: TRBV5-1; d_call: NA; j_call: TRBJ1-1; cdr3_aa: CASSLVGGLDTEAFF; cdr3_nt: TGCGCCAGCAGCTTGGTAGGGGGGTTGGACACTGAAGCTTTCTTT
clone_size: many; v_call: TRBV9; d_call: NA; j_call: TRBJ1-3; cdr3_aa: CASSTGGLSSGNTIYF; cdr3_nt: TGTGCCAGCAGCACTGGGGGCCTCAGCTCTGGAAACACCATATATTTT
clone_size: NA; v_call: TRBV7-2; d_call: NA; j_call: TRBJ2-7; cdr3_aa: CASSLDRDTYEQYF; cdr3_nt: TGCGCCAGCAGCTTAGATCGGGATACGTACGAGCAGTACTTC
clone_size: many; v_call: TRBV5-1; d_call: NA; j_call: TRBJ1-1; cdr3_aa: CASSLDWAGVNTEAFF; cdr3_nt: TGCGCCAGCAGCTTGGATTGGGCAGGAGTAAACACTGAAGCTTTCTTT
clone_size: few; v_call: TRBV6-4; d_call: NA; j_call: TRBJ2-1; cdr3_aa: CASSDSGGVSYNEQFF; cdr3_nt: TGTGCCAGCAGTGACTCCGGTGGGGTTTCCTACAATGAGCAGTTCTTC
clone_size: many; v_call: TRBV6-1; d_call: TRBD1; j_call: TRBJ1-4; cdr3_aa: CASSGTGHATNEKLFF; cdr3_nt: TGTGCCAGCAGTGGGACAGGGCATGCAACTAATGAAAAACTGTTTTTT
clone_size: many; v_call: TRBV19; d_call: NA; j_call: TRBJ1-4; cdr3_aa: CASSIGGLANEKLFF; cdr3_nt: TGTGCCAGTAGTATTGGGGGGCTGGCTAATGAAAAACTGTTTTTT
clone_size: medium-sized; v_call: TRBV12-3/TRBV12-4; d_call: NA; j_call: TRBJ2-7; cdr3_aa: CASSFDRYEQYF; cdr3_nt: TGTGCCAGCAGTTTCGACAGGTACGAGCAGTACTTC
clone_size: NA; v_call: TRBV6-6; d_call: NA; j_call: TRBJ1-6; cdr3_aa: CASSYVGGAYNSPLHF; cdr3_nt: TGTGCCAGCAGTTACGTGGGGGGCGCTTACAATTCACCCCTCCACTTT
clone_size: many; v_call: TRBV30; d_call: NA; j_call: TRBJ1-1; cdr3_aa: CAWKQLTRAFF; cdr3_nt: TGTGCCTGGAAACAACTGACTAGAGCTTTCTTT
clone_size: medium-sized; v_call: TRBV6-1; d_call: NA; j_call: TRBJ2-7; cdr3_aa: CASSGPDRPLEQYF; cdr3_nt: TGTGCCAGCAGCGGACCGGACCGTCCTCTCGAGCAGTACTTC
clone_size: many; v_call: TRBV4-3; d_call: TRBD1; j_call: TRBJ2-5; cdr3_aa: CASSRGDSSRETQYF; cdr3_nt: TGCGCCAGCAGCCGTGGGGACAGCTCCCGGGAGACCCAGTACTTC
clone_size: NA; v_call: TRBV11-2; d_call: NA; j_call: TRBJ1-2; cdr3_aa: CASSRVAETAVNYGYTF; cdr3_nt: TGTGCCAGCAGCAGGGTAGCCGAGACAGCAGTAAACTATGGCTACACCTTC
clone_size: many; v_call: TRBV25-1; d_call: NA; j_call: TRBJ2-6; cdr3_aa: CASGLAGANVLTF; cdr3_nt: TGTGCCAGCGGCCTCGCTGGGGCCAACGTCCTGACTTTC
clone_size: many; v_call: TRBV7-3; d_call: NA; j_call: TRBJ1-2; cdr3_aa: CASSSGGTANYGYTF; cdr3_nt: TGTGCCAGCAGCTCAGGAGGGACGGCTAACTATGGCTACACCTTC
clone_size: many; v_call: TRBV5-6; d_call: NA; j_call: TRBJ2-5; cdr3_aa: CASSLEPTGIQETQYF; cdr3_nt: TGTGCCAGCAGCTTGGAGCCGACAGGCATACAAGAGACCCAGTACTTC